Detailed here is one T cell receptor (beta chain). This clone's antigen is unknown. No per-base quality is available; no much larger clone lies one base away. The data are from a study of radiation and T cells in renal cell carcinoma (dated by TCRdb to 2020 to 2022). Regarding the research as a whole: TCR beta sequencing covered 50 to 55 samples in total, comprising approximately 26 tumors and roughly 27 peripheral blood samples. The last blood draw happened 4 weeks after radiation, timed to coincide with nephrectomy. Across all 50 or so samples, over 4,000,000 unique CDR3 nucleotide sequences encoding around 2.8 million unique CDR3 amino acid sequences were identified.

The V end gives up 3 bases and the J end 0 bases, leaving 3 bases in the junction not matched to a gene. Based on the germline V gene, the CDR1 and CDR2 sequences are SGHTA and FQGNSA. From cysteine to phenylalanine, the CDR3 is 16 amino acids long. The retained sequence is limited to the CDR3, 48 bases, with the frame set at the first base. The sample's time point label, decoded: blood 4 weeks post-SBRT, at nephrectomy. According to the study, the label for this sample's treatment or condition signals: 15 Gy SBRT to primary tumor, nephrectomy 4 weeks later. Samples were obtained from a clinical trial, in which 15 Gy stereotactic body radiation therapy was delivered to primary renal cell carcinomas and nephrectomy was performed 4 weeks later. Serial peripheral blood from radiation-treated patients was sampled at baseline, 2 weeks and 4 weeks after SBRT to track tumor-enriched clonotypes. All patients had renal cell carcinoma with clear cell pathology. The QIAamp DNA Blood Mini Kit (Qiagen) was used to prepare genomic DNA for TCR sequencing. The analyses included just those samples that passed every quality control check.

General study outcomes and caveats: In blood, the top tumor clonotypes increased from baseline to 2 weeks after radiation and then shrank by 4 weeks, which suggests a temporary expansion of tumor-resident clones. No pretreatment tumor biopsies were available, so the baseline intratumoral presence of clonotypes could not be determined. Tracking of blood repertoire dynamics stopped at approximately four weeks after treatment, with no follow-up past that point. Effects of radiation dose or scheduling on the TCR repertoire could not be addressed with the single-armed trial design.

The immunoSEQ kit was used, according to the manufacturer's recommendations, to generate TCR beta libraries from genomic DNA. To prepare libraries, a first multiplex PCR with proprietary primers was run, followed by a second PCR that added unique barcodes, and a bead cleanup was done after each round. Each sample batch included a kit-provided positive control reaction and a negative control reaction. The final libraries were assessed on an Agilent 4200 TapeStation D1000 ScreenTape, pooled by volume, and quantified by qPCR. An Illumina NextSeq500 fitted with a MidOutput 150-cycle cartridge performed the sequencing, running 156 Read1 cycles and 15 Index1 cycles with the kit's custom primers. The pooled library was loaded at about 0.93 pM with approximately 18% PhiX control spiked in. As for the original processing: The vendor-processed data were analyzed in R, and a clonotype was defined as all T cells that share the same CDR3 nucleotide sequence. In the clone abundance analyses, frequencies were normalized to the 10,000 most abundant clones in each sample. Public T cell clones, which averaged fewer than five per sample, were removed prior to analysis. A difference in abundance of at least 32-fold between compartments was used to define tumor-enriched and baseline blood-enriched clonotypes. A beta-binomial differential abundance model was used to identify clonotypes that expanded or contracted between blood time points. Similarity between tumor and blood repertoires was quantified using the Baroni-Urbani and Buser coefficient, and groups were compared with two-tailed Wilcoxon tests in R. The table comes from immuneACCESS by way of TCRdb, which keeps in-frame sequences with V and J called. Part of the clones is missing from these tables; in studies checked, under half for an unresolved V gene and the rest for unknown reasons. V and J calls and clone size come straight from that table; D and trimming were deduced from the DNA. The sample table records 80,000 or so clones; 80% to 90% of these occur just once. The ten largest clones capture about 6% of the sample.

Sequencing used blood, obtained from a patient whose treatment included radiotherapy and nephrectomy. In this chain, TRBV7-2 is recombined with TRBJ1-2; TRBD1 fits 11 bases in the junction. The sequence derives from an older woman with renal cell carcinoma. The DNA sequence is given as TGTGCCAGCAGCTTGGGACAGGGGGTCGCTAACTATGGCTACACCTTC. Its translation reads: CASSLGQGVANYGYTF. The variable domain in full, with residues beyond the CDR3 obtained from the reference TRBV7-2 and TRBJ1-2 genes, is GAGVSQSPSNKVTEKGKDVELRCDPISGHTALYWYRQSLGQGLEFLIYFQGNSAPDKSGLPSDRFSAERTGGSVSTLTIQRTQQEDSAVYLCASSLGQGVANYGYTFGSGTRLTVV.